The 14 T cell receptor beta chains presented below share a single source sample, sequenced in a study of technical replicates of blood from a handful of donors. Profiled with immunoSEQ multiplex PCR; TCRdb holds only in-frame clones, not every one. The sample includes roughly 70,000 clones, 90% to 95% seen only once; the top ten take 4.5% to 5%. Sequenced input: PBMCs. These receptors were obtained from a human donor in good health. Some clones in this sample may be carry-over from other donors' samples.

This chain links TRBV5-1 with TRBJ2-5; the D gene is possibly TRBD1 (6 bases). The CDR3 is 14 residues long. Germline CDR1 SGHRS, CDR2 YFSETQ. V was shortened by 0 bases and J by 3 bases, with 9 bases between the two germline ends. The CDR3 is CASSLGQGKETQYF. As DNA, the CDR3 is TGCGCCAGCAGCTTGGGTCAGGGGAAAGAGACCCAGTACTTC.

This clone has only one observation. This chain joins TRBV7-2 and TRBJ2-1, with 9 bases aligning to TRBD2. V lost 4 bases to trimming and J lost 3 bases; unmatched junction nucleotides: 4. CDR3 size: 15 residues. Looked up from germline, CDR1 is SGHTA and CDR2 is FQGNSA. CDR3 DNA sequence: TGTGCCAGCAGCTCCTCTAGCGGGGTCTACAATGAGCAGTTCTTC. The encoded protein is CASSSSSGVYNEQFF.

The V call is TRBV21-1, the J call TRBJ2-7; the table calls TRBD1, which could not be checked here. TRBV21-1 is an annotated pseudogene. CDR3 length equals 16 residues. In DNA form, the CDR3 reads TGTGCCAGCAGCATCCCGGACAGAAGGGGACCCTACGAGCAGTACTTC. This codes for CASSIPDRRGPYEQYF.

The chain combines TRBV10-3 with TRBJ2-5, with D perhaps matching TRBD2 (7 bases). This CDR3 is built from 16 residues. Germline V gene lookup returns CDR1 ENHRY and CDR2 SYGVKD. V dropped 11 bases and J dropped 2 bases, with 24 bases sitting between them. The CDR3 DNA sequence: TGTGCCCACGGGCGTTGGGCGGGGGCCCAACAAGAGACCCAGTACTTC. Translation: CAHGRWAGAQQETQYF.

The gene calls are TRBV4-3 and TRBJ2-3, with a tentative D call TRBD1 (6 bases). V lost 1 base and J lost 1, with 9 bases in between. This CDR3 comprises 15 residues. Germline assignment: CDR1 LGHNA and CDR2 YSLEER. CDR3 DNA: TGCGCCAGCAGCCAAGCCCAGGGGCGCACAGATACGCAGTATTTT. Translation gives CASSQAQGRTDTQYF.

The gene calls are TRBV6-5 and TRBJ1-4; D perhaps matches TRBD1 (6 bases). The germline V gene encodes CDR1 MNHEY and CDR2 SVGAGI. Trimming left V 6 bases short and J 8 bases short, with 13 bases between. There are 13 residues in the CDR3. The CDR3 coding sequence is TGTGCCAGCAGCCGGGGTACAGGGGAAAAACTGTTTTTT. Protein sequence: CASSRGTGEKLFF.

CDR3 sequence (DNA): TGTGCCACCAGCTCGAAGAGAGCGGGTTTCGAACCCTACAATGAGCAGTTCTTC. Its protein product is CATSSKRAGFEPYNEQFF. This chain links TRBV15 with TRBJ2-1; maybe TRBD2 (6 bases). Trimming stripped 5 bases from V and 2 bases from J, with 22 bases between. The germline CDR1 and CDR2 sequences are LNHNV and YYDKDF (reference sequence). This CDR3 comprises 18 residues.

The V gene is TRBV6-1, the J gene TRBJ2-5; the match to TRBD2 covers 8 bases. Germline CDR1 is MNHNS and CDR2 is SASEGT. The CDR3 runs to 15 residues. V dropped 0 bases and J dropped 1; count of bases not matched to a gene: 1. CDR3 sequence: CASSEARGVQETQYF. The CDR3 DNA is TGTGCCAGCAGTGAAGCGCGGGGGGTCCAAGAGACCCAGTACTTC.

J is TRBJ2-5 and V is TRBV5-6, with TRBD2 matching 8 bases. From germline, CDR1 is SGHDT and CDR2 YYEEEE. V was pared by 2 bases and J by 4 bases, with 4 bases of the junction left unmatched. The CDR3 spans 14 residues. CDR3 protein: CASSLGLAGETQYF. The CDR3 DNA follows: TGTGCCAGCAGCTTAGGACTAGCCGGAGAGACCCAGTACTTC.

The CDR3 here is CASSLTSGKADTQYF. The CDR3 DNA sequence: TGTGCCAGCAGTTTGACTAGCGGGAAAGCAGATACGCAGTATTTT. The chain uses TRBV7-9 and TRBJ2-3; 11 bases fit TRBD2. The germline CDR1 and CDR2 sequences are SEHNR and FQNEAQ (reference sequence). V lost 6 bases to trimming and J lost 4 bases; unmatched junction nucleotides: 6. This CDR3 has 15 residues.

The rearrangement joins TRBV5-4 to TRBJ2-3, with TRBD2 identical over 9 bases. The CDR3 spans 15 residues. Trimming cost V 2 bases and J 2 bases; bases outside gene matches: 3. Germline V CDR1 and CDR2: SGHNT, YYREEE (reference sequence). The CDR3 nucleotides are TGTGCCAGCAGCTTTACTAGCGGGCTCACAGATACGCAGTATTTT. Translation gives CASSFTSGLTDTQYF.

Only a few counts were recorded for this clone. The chain is built from TRBV7-9 and TRBJ2-7; TRBD2 matches at 7 bases. With V trimmed by 5 bases and J by 2 bases, 9 bases remained unmatched. Per germline, CDR1 SEHNR and CDR2 FQNEAQ (reference sequence). The CDR3 is made up of 15 amino acids. The CDR3 DNA follows: TGTGCCAGCAGCCTACCCAAAGGGACTACCTACGAGCAGTACTTC. Encoded protein: CASSLPKGTTYEQYF.

The chain links TRBV29-1 to TRBJ2-1; D perhaps matches TRBD1 (6 bases). Germline loops: CDR1 SQVTM, CDR2 ANQGSEA. The CDR3 length is 11 residues. Deletions cut 7 bases from V and 7 bases from J, with 11 bases between. In DNA form, the CDR3 reads TGCAGCGGGAGCAGGGGAAATGAGCAGTTCTTC. It codes for CSGSRGNEQFF.

The chain links TRBV5-8 to TRBJ2-3; D is perhaps TRBD2 (7 bases). V shed 4 bases and J shed 6 bases, with 18 bases lying between them. This CDR3 has 15 residues. The germline V gene encodes CDR1 SGHTS and CDR2 YDEGEE. CDR3 in amino acids: CASSPWGGAGDTQYF. CDR3 nucleotides: TGTGCCAGCAGCCCCTGGGGGGGGGCAGGGGATACGCAGTATTTT.